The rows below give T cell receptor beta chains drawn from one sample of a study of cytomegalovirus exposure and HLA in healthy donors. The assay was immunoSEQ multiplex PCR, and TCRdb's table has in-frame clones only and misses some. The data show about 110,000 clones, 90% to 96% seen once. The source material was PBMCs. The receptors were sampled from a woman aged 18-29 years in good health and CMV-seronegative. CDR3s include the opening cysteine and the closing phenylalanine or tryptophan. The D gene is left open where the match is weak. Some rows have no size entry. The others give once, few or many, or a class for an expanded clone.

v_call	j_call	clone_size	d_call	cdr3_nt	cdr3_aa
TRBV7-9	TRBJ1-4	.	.	TGTGCCAGCAGCGTAGCGCACGGGGTTAATGAAAAACTGTTTTTT	CASSVAHGVNEKLFF
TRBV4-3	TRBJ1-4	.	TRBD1	TGCGCCAGCAGCCACCCGGGACAGGGTTATGAAAAACTGTTTTTT	CASSHPGQGYEKLFF
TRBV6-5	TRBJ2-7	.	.	TGTGCCAGCAGTTCCGCCTACGAGCAGTACTTC	CASSSAYEQYF
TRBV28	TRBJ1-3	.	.	TGTGCCAGCAGCATCAGGGGTTCAGGAAACACCATATATTTT	CASSIRGSGNTIYF
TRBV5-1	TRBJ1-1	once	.	TGCGCCAGCAGCTTGGTGGTTACAGGGAACATGAACACTGAAGCTTTCTTT	CASSLVVTGNMNTEAFF
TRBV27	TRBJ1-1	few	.	TGTGCCAGCAGTTTAAGTAGGGGTTTCACTGAAGCTTTCTTT	CASSLSRGFTEAFF
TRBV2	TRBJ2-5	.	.	TGTGCCAGCAGTGTTCGGTGGGGGGGCGGTGAGACCCAGTACTTC	CASSVRWGGGETQYF
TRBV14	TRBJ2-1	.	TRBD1	TGTGCCAGCAGCCTAAGCCGGGACAGCCTTGATGAGCAGTTCTTC	CASSLSRDSLDEQFF
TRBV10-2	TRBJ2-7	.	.	TGCGCCAGCAGGGACAACTCCTACGAGCAGTACTTC	CASRDNSYEQYF
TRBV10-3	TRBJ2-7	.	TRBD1	TGTGCCACCGCTTCCGGACAGGGGGCCTACGAGCAGTACTTC	CATASGQGAYEQYF
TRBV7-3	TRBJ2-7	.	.	TGTGCCAGCAGCTTATACATCGGAGAAGCTTACGAGCAGTACTTC	CASSLYIGEAYEQYF
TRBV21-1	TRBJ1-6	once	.	TGTGCCAGCAGCAATGGGTATCGAGGCTCCGATAATTCACCCCTCCACTTT	CASSNGYRGSDNSPLHF
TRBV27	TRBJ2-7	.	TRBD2	TGTGCCAGCGGATTAAGCGGGGACTACGAGCAGTACTTC	CASGLSGDYEQYF
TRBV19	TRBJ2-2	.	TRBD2	TGTGCCACTGAGCGGGGGGCAAACACCGGGGAGCTGTTTTTT	CATERGANTGELFF
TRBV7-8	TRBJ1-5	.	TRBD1	TGTGCCAGCAGTTCGGGACAGGCGGCGGGGCAGCCCCAGCATTTT	CASSSGQAAGQPQHF
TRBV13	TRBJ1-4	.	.	TGTGCCAGCAGTCGCCCCGGGGTAGGTGAAAAACTGTTTTTT	CASSRPGVGEKLFF
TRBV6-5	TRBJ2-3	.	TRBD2	TGTGCCAGCAGTTACTTTCCAGCGGGGGGCACAGATACGCAGTATTTT	CASSYFPAGGTDTQYF
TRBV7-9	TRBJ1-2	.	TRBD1	TGTGCCAGCAGCTTAGCTGGGACAGGGGCAGGTGGCTACACCTTC	CASSLAGTGAGGYTF
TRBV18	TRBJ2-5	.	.	TGTGCCAGCTCACCTGATAGGGGAGGAGAGACCCAGTACTTC	CASSPDRGGETQYF
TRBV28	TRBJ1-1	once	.	TGTGCCAGCAGTTTAAGGCCCCGGCAGGGTGGTGAAGCTTTCTTT	CASSLRPRQGGEAFF
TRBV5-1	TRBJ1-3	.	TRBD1	TGCGCCAGCAGCTTGTTTACAGGGGGTTCTGGAAACACCATATATTTT	CASSLFTGGSGNTIYF
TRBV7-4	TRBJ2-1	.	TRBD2	TGTGCCAGCAGCTTAGCTAGCGGGGGCCCTCGGAATGAGCAGTTCTTC	CASSLASGGPRNEQFF
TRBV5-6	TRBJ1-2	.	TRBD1	TGTGCCAGCAGGAAAACAGGGGTTGGTGGCTACACCTTC	CASRKTGVGGYTF
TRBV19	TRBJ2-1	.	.	TGTGCCAGTAGTATCATAACCCGCCGGGTTAGGATGGGCAATGAGCAGTTCTTC	CASSIITRRVRMGNEQFF
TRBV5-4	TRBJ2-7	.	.	TGTGCCAGCAGCACTGGCGGACAGCCCTACGAGCAGTACTTC	CASSTGGQPYEQYF
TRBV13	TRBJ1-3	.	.	TGTGCCAGCAGCCCCCCTCATCAGTCTGGAAACACCATATATTTT	CASSPPHQSGNTIYF
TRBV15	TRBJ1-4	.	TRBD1	TGTGCCACCAGCAGAACTTCCGGGACAGGGGGCGGACGTGAAAAACTGTTTTTT	CATSRTSGTGGGREKLFF
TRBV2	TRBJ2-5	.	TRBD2	TGTGCCAGCGGTAGCGGGGGGGCCCGGGAGACCCAGTACTTC	CASGSGGARETQYF
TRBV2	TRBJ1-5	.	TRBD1	TGTGCCAGCAGGGACAGGGATAGCAATCAGCCCCAGCATTTT	CASRDRDSNQPQHF
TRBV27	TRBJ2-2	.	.	TGTGCCAGCCGGACTGACCGCACCGGGGAGCTGTTTTTT	CASRTDRTGELFF
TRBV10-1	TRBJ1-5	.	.	TGCGCCAGCATCTCACCTATCAATCAGCCCCAGCATTTT	CASISPINQPQHF
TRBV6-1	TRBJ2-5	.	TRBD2	TGTGCCAGCCGTATGGTAGCGGGGACCAGGGAGACCCAGTACTTC	CASRMVAGTRETQYF
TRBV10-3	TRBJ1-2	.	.	TGTGCCATCAGTGCAGGGGATGGTCCCTATGGCTACACCTTC	CAISAGDGPYGYTF
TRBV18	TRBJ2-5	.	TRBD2	TGTGCCAGCTCATCGACTAGCGTCCGGGAGACCCAGTACTTC	CASSSTSVRETQYF
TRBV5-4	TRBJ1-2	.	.	TGTGCCAGCAGCTTGCTTGAGGCGACCTACTATGGCTACACCTTC	CASSLLEATYYGYTF
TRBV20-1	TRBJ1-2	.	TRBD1	TGCATGCTTGGGGACAGCTCCTTCTACACCTTC	CMLGDSSFYTF
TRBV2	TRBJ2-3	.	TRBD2	TGTGCAGATCAAAGGGTACTAGCGGTTACAGATACGCAGTATTTT	CADQRVLAVTDTQYF
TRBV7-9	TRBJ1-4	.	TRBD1	TGTGCCAGCAGCGAGACAGGGGGCAGCGAAAAACTGTTTTTT	CASSETGGSEKLFF
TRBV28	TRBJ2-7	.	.	TGTGCCAGCAGTGTCAGGTTTGAGCAGTACTTC	CASSVRFEQYF
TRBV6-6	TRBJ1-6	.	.	TGTGCCAGCAAATATTCGGATTCACCCCTCCACTTT	CASKYSDSPLHF
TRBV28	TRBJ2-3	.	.	TGTGCCAGCAGTTTGGGGGCAGGAGCAGATACGCAGTATTTT	CASSLGAGADTQYF
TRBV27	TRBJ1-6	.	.	TGTGCCAGCAGTTTTAAGGGGTGGGAAAATTCACCCCTCCACTTT	CASSFKGWENSPLHF
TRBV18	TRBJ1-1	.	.	TGTGCCAGCTCACGAGCAGCGAAGAACACTGAAGCTTTCTTT	CASSRAAKNTEAFF
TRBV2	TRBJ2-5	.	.	TGTGCCAGCAGTGAAGAGCGAAATGGCTGGGGAGAAGAGACCCAGTACTTC	CASSEERNGWGEETQYF
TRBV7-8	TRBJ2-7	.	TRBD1	TGTGCCAGCACGTTGACAGGGGGCAACGAGCAGTACTTC	CASTLTGGNEQYF
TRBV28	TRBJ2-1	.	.	TGTGCCAGCCGTGGGCCTGCCAACTCCTACAATGAGCAGTTCTTC	CASRGPANSYNEQFF
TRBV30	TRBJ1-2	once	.	TGTGCCTGGAGTGTTGATAGGGGCCACTATGGCTACACCTTC	CAWSVDRGHYGYTF
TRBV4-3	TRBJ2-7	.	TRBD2	TGCGCCAGCAGCCACAGACTAGCGGGGCACTACGAGCAGTACTTC	CASSHRLAGHYEQYF
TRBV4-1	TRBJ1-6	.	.	TGCGCCAGCAGCCATCGATCGGGGGAAAACTCACCCCTCCACTTT	CASSHRSGENSPLHF
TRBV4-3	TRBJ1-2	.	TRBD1	TGCGCCAGCAGCGGACGATCAGGACAGGTGGGGTATGGCTACACCTTC	CASSGRSGQVGYGYTF
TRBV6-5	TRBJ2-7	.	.	TGTGCCAGCACTTCCAGCCGGGACTCCTACGAGCAGTACTTC	CASTSSRDSYEQYF
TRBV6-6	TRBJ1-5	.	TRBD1	TGTGCCAGCAGTATACAGGGGGCTAGCAATCAGCCCCAGCATTTT	CASSIQGASNQPQHF